The 4 T cell receptor beta chains below all came from one sample that was sequenced in a study of cytomegalovirus exposure and HLA in healthy donors. Vbeta (60) and Jbeta (13) primers were used in the PCR. The repertoire was sequenced with immunoSEQ multiplex PCR; TCRdb's copy has only in-frame clones and lacks some. Here the sample spans around 150,000 clones, around 80% being singletons. Input material: PBMCs. The receptors were gathered from a man aged 25-45 years in good health and CMV-seronegative.

The chain combines TRBV5-6 with TRBJ2-3; 11 positions agree with TRBD2. This CDR3 comprises 15 residues. The V and J ends lost 4 bases and 5 bases, in that order; junction bases with no gene match: 6. Per germline, CDR1 SGHDT and CDR2 YYEEEE. In DNA, the CDR3 is TGTGCCAGCAGCCATCTAGCGGGGGGAGGAGATACGCAGTATTTT. Protein sequence: CASSHLAGGGDTQYF.

The table lists this clone with a few counts. The chain is built from TRBV6-5 and TRBJ1-5; no clear D. Between the trimmed V and J ends, which lost 5 bases and 5 bases, there was a span of 10 bases. Germline CDR1 reads MNHEY; CDR2 reads SVGAGI. The CDR3 consists of 13 residues. CDR3: CASSTAEDQPQHF. In nucleotides, the CDR3 is TGTGCCAGCAGTACCGCGGAGGATCAGCCCCAGCATTTT.

The chain carries TRBV5-4 and TRBJ1-4, with 9 bases identical to TRBD1. CDR3 length: 13 amino acids. In germline, CDR1 is SGHNT, CDR2 YYREEE (reference sequence). Losses at the gene ends were 4 bases for V and 10 bases for J; bases not matched to a gene: 5. The CDR3 reads CASSPRQGGKLFF. For the CDR3, the DNA is TGTGCCAGCAGCCCTCGACAGGGGGGAAAACTGTTTTTT.

This clone was detected a few times. The rearrangement links TRBV6-1 to TRBJ1-1, with 7 bases aligning to TRBD1. Germline loops: CDR1 MNHNS, CDR2 SASEGT. The ends lost 8 bases at V and 2 bases at J; junction bases unmatched: 11. The CDR3 consists of 15 residues. CDR3 sequence reads: CASFSGGLGNTEAFF. The CDR3 DNA reads as TGTGCCAGCTTTTCAGGGGGTCTGGGAAACACTGAAGCTTTCTTT.